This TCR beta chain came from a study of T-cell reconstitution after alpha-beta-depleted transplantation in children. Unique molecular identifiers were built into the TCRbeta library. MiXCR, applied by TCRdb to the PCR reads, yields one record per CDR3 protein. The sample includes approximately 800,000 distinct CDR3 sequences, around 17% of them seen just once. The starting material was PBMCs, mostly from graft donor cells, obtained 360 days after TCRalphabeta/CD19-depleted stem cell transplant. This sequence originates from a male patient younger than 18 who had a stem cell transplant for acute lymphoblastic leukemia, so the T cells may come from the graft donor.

DNA for the CDR3: TGTGCCAGCAGCGTAGGGACAGGTGGATCCCAGTACTTC. It is translated as CASSVGTGGSQYF. This chain links TRBV9 with TRBJ2-5; 7 bases are shared with TRBD1. This CDR3 has 13 amino acids. Trimming took 0 bases from V and 9 from J; bases not matched to a gene: 5. Germline V gene sequence: CDR1 SGDLS, CDR2 YYNGEE.